The TCR beta chain under discussion was sequenced for a study of cytomegalovirus exposure and HLA in healthy donors. Study-wide results and limits: Productive status was seen about 90% or about 30% of the time for most TCR beta V segments in an earlier analysis. In vitro, three CMV-associated chains proved specific for CMV antigens. A later analysis linked a missense DCLRE1C variant to TCR beta V- and J-gene trimming. In a later analysis, across HLA loci, associated TCR counts were highest for DRB1, lowest for HLA-C.

Amplification used 60 Vbeta primers and 13 Jbeta primers. Assay used: immunoSEQ multiplex PCR; TCRdb lists only in-frame clones, some missing. This sample has 77,000 or so clones, with about 79% found just once. A note on this clone: The antigen remains undetermined.

The sequence derives from a man between 35 and 55 years old in good health and CMV-seronegative. The sequenced sample was PBMCs.

DNA for the CDR3: TGCGCCAGCAGCTTGGCCGCGGGGGCTGGGGCCAACGTCCTGACTTTC. It specifies CASSLAAGAGANVLTF. The chain employs TRBV5-1 and TRBJ2-6; 7 bases align to TRBD2. Germline V gene lookup returns CDR1 SGHRS and CDR2 YFSETQ. This CDR3 spans 16 amino acids. J gave up 2 bases and V 0 bases, and 2 bases lay outside the gene matches.